Shown below are 28 T cell receptor beta chains from a single sample sequenced in a study of beta chain features in type 1 diabetes. The entirety of the isolated RNA underwent reverse transcription, so expressed TCRB transcripts were sequenced. Using immunoSEQ multiplex PCR, the repertoire was profiled, and TCRdb retains in-frame clones only, with some absent. The sample lists more than 120,000 clones; 10% were seen once. What was sequenced was naive CD4+ T cells from blood. All receptors derive from a man between 18 and 35 years old in good health.

This clone has ten or more counts. V and J are TRBV7-9 and TRBJ1-1, with 9 bases lining up with TRBD1. Looked up from germline, CDR1 is SEHNR and CDR2 is FQNEAQ (reference sequence). The V gene end was trimmed by 5 bases and the J gene end by 11 bases; junction bases not matched to a gene: 12. This CDR3 has 14 residues. Written as DNA, the CDR3 is TGTGCCAGCAGCACACGGACAGGGGAAGTCGGGGCTTTCTTT. It yields the protein CASSTRTGEVGAFF.

V and J are TRBV7-9 and TRBJ2-2; 9 positions match TRBD1. The CDR3 contains 15 residues. The germline V gene encodes CDR1 SEHNR and CDR2 FQNEAQ (reference sequence). Losses at the gene ends were 6 bases for V and 4 bases for J; bases not matched to a gene: 6. CDR3 sequence (DNA): TGTGCCAGCAGACCGGGACAGGGTCTCACCGGGGAGCTGTTTTTT. Encoded protein: CASRPGQGLTGELFF. Filled out from reference TRBV7-9 and TRBJ2-2, the complete variable domain reads DTGVSQNPRHKITKRGQNVTFRCDPISEHNRLYWYRQTLGQGPEFLTYFQNEAQLEKSRLLSDRFSAERPKGSFSTLEIQRTEQGDSAMYLCASRPGQGLTGELFFGEGSRLTVL.

This rearrangement joins TRBV7-9 to TRBJ2-7; 8 nucleotides line up with TRBD1. Germline V lookup: CDR1 SEHNR, CDR2 FQNEAQ (reference sequence). Trimming took 8 bases from V and 6 from J; bases not matched to a gene: 9. The CDR3 totals 13 residues. Written as DNA, the CDR3 is TGTGCCAGCGATCAGGGGGCGCGTGCCGAGCAGTACTTC. Its protein is CASDQGARAEQYF.

This clone was counted at least ten times. The V gene is TRBV29-1, the J gene TRBJ2-7; possible D gene TRBD2, 5 bases. V lost 0 bases and J lost 5, with 20 bases in between. From germline, CDR1 is SQVTM and CDR2 ANQGSEA. The CDR3 has 16 residues. CDR3 nucleotides: TGCAGCGTTGAAGATCGATGGGAGAACAACCCCCACGAGCAGTACTTC. This codes for CSVEDRWENNPHEQYF.

The chain has TRBV7-9 and TRBJ1-4; 10 bases align to TRBD1. This CDR3 is 16 amino acids long. Germline trimming cut 5 bases from V and 5 bases from J; bases unmatched to any gene: 8. Germline assignment: CDR1 SEHNR and CDR2 FQNEAQ (reference sequence). The CDR3 protein is CASSLTGTGENEKLFF. DNA for the CDR3: TGTGCCAGCAGCCTAACCGGGACAGGGGAAAATGAAAAACTGTTTTTT.

The chain carries TRBV7-6 and TRBJ2-6; 10 positions agree with TRBD1. The CDR3 runs 20 residues. Germline lookup yields CDR1 SGHVS and CDR2 FNYEAQ. Losses at the gene ends were 4 bases for V and 2 bases for J; bases not matched to a gene: 14. CDR3 in amino acids: CASSSTSDRGASPGANVLTF. CDR3 DNA: TGTGCCAGCAGCTCCACTTCGGACAGGGGGGCGAGTCCTGGGGCCAACGTCCTGACTTTC. Based on the CDR3 plus reference TRBV7-6 and TRBJ2-6, the full variable domain is GAGVSQSPRYKVTKRGQDVALRCDPISGHVSLYWYRQALGQGPEFLTYFNYEAQQDKSGLPNDRFSAERPEGSISTLTIQRTEQRDSAMYRCASSSTSDRGASPGANVLTFGAGSRLTVL.

The chain combines TRBV15 with TRBJ2-5; D remains ambiguous. The germline V and J ends were trimmed by 7 bases and 2 bases, with 11 bases remaining between them. CDR3 length: 13 residues. Germline assignment: CDR1 LNHNV and CDR2 YYDKDF (reference sequence). DNA for the CDR3: TGTGCCACCAAAGGTAGCCCTCAAGAGACCCAGTACTTC. It is translated as CATKGSPQETQYF.

The sample holds a few counts of this clone. In DNA form, the CDR3 reads TGTGCCAGCAGTTACTCCGGGACTAGCGGGGGGAACATTAAGTTCTTC. Amino acids: CASSYSGTSGGNIKFF. The chain is built from TRBV6-5 and TRBJ2-1, with TRBD2 matching 15 bases. The CDR3 totals 16 residues. The ends lost 0 bases at V and 14 bases at J; junction bases unmatched: 8. Germline lookup yields CDR1 MNHEY and CDR2 SVGAGI.

This clone turned up a few times. The chain joins TRBV18 to TRBJ2-2; TRBD2 agrees at 7 bases. V lost 1 base to trimming and J lost 1 base; unmatched junction nucleotides: 3. Germline values: CDR1 KGHSH, CDR2 LQKENI. The CDR3 spans 16 residues. CDR3 sequence (DNA): TGTGCCAGCTCACCACGGGAGCGGGGGAACACCGGGGAGCTGTTTTTT. This encodes CASSPRERGNTGELFF. The whole variable domain, filled in from reference TRBV18 and TRBJ2-2, reads NAGVMQNPRHLVRRRGQEARLRCSPMKGHSHVYWYRQLPEEGLKFMVYLQKENIIDESGMPKERFSAEFPKEGPSILRIQQVVRGDSAAYFCASSPRERGNTGELFFGEGSRLTVL.

The chain joins TRBV6-5 to TRBJ2-5; D not certain. Germline lookup yields CDR1 MNHEY and CDR2 SVGAGI. This CDR3 has 13 amino acids. V dropped 6 bases and J dropped 4 bases, with 12 bases sitting between them. The CDR3 region has the DNA TGTGCCAGCAGACCCGGAGTGCGAGAGACCCAGTACTTC. Protein product: CASRPGVRETQYF.

The chain combines TRBV27 with TRBJ2-1; 7 nucleotides match TRBD2. This CDR3 is 15 amino acids long. Germline-derived CDR1 and CDR2 are MNHEY and SMNVEV (reference sequence). V shed 2 bases, J shed 6 bases, and the junction held 7 bases outside the gene matches. CDR3 sequence (DNA): TGTGCCAGCAGTTTAGAGGTGGGGGGGGGCAATGAGCAGTTCTTC. The encoded protein is CASSLEVGGGNEQFF.

The J gene is TRBJ2-7, the V gene TRBV9; TRBD2 matches at 11 bases. Germline loops: CDR1 SGDLS, CDR2 YYNGEE. With 4 bases clipped from V and 4 bases from J, the junction kept 4 bases outside the gene matches. CDR3 length: 14 amino acids. The CDR3 DNA reads as TGTGCCAGCAGCCAGACTAGCGGGACATACGAGCAGTACTTC. This translates into CASSQTSGTYEQYF. The whole variable domain, remainder taken from reference TRBV9 and TRBJ2-7, is DSGVTQTPKHLITATGQRVTLRCSPRSGDLSVYWYQQSLDQGLQFLIQYYNGEERAKGNILERFSAQQFPDLHSELNLSSLELGDSALYFCASSQTSGTYEQYFGPGTRLTVT.

This clone was counted a few times. This chain joins TRBV6-1 and TRBJ2-7, with 8 positions matching TRBD1. The CDR3 extends over 14 amino acids. Trimming took 8 bases from V and 3 from J; bases not matched to a gene: 9. Germline CDR1 reads MNHNS; CDR2 reads SASEGT. The CDR3 reads CASYSPTGVYEQYF. CDR3 nucleotides: TGTGCCAGCTACTCCCCGACAGGGGTCTACGAGCAGTACTTC.

The rearrangement links TRBV6-1 to TRBJ2-5, with 10 bases identical to TRBD1. The germline gives CDR1 MNHNS, CDR2 SASEGT. This CDR3 spans 14 amino acids. The junction had 0 bases not matched to a gene; V was cut back by 1 base and J by 4 bases. The CDR3 loop reads CASSEGQGAETQYF. DNA of the CDR3: TGTGCCAGCAGTGAAGGACAGGGGGCAGAGACCCAGTACTTC.

The J gene is TRBJ2-1, the V gene TRBV11-2; 16 bases map to TRBD2. The CDR3 is 16 residues long. With 5 bases clipped from V and 9 bases from J, the junction kept 7 bases outside the gene matches. Germline assignment: CDR1 SGHAT and CDR2 FQNNGV. CDR3 bases: TGTGCCAGCAGCCTCGGGACTAGCGGGGGGGCCGGTGAGCAGTTCTTC. It translates to CASSLGTSGGAGEQFF.

This clone has only a few counts. This chain links TRBV7-7 with TRBJ2-3; 7 bases agree with TRBD1. The CDR3 spans 14 residues. Losses at the gene ends were 1 base for V and 6 bases for J; bases not matched to a gene: 4. In germline, CDR1 is SSHAT, CDR2 FNYEAQ (reference sequence). The CDR3 spells CASSLGGGPDTQYF. The CDR3 nucleotides are TGTGCCAGCAGCTTAGGAGGGGGCCCTGATACGCAGTATTTT.

This rearrangement joins TRBV7-8 to TRBJ2-2, with TRBD2 matching over 10 bases. Trimming removed 1 base from V and 9 bases from J; junction bases left unmatched: 11. CDR1 is SGHVS and CDR2 is FQNEAQ in the germline V gene. The CDR3 runs 17 residues. CDR3 sequence (DNA): TGTGCCAGCAGCTTAGATCGAGCGGGGGGGAACCACCGGGAGCTGTTTTTT. It is translated as CASSLDRAGGNHRELFF.

This clone came up a few times. The V and J genes are TRBV5-4 and TRBJ2-7; TRBD1 matches 7 bases. The junction had 12 bases not matched to a gene; V was cut back by 4 bases and J by 5 bases. Germline V gene lookup returns CDR1 SGHNT and CDR2 YYREEE (reference sequence). The CDR3 length is 15 residues. The CDR3 loop reads CASSQWVATGNEQYF. CDR3 coding DNA: TGTGCCAGCAGCCAGTGGGTGGCGACAGGGAACGAGCAGTACTTC.

The CDR3 DNA reads as TGCGCCAGCAGCGCTGGCGGGACAGGGGTGTCCTACGAGCAGTACTTC. This translates into CASSAGGTGVSYEQYF. This chain joins TRBV5-1 and TRBJ2-7, with TRBD1 matching over 10 bases. Trimming took 4 bases from V and 1 from J; bases not matched to a gene: 8. The CDR3 spans 16 residues. CDR1 is SGHRS, CDR2 YFSETQ, per germline.

The J gene is TRBJ2-5, the V gene TRBV6-6; maybe TRBD1 (6 bases). V lost 4 bases, J lost 9 bases, and 15 bases lay in between. This CDR3 region has 13 residues. Germline CDR1 is MNHNY and CDR2 is SVGAGI (reference sequence). For the CDR3, the DNA is TGTGCCAGCAGTTTCCCCCACAGGGCCCCCCAGTACTTC. Translated, it gives CASSFPHRAPQYF.

The chain carries TRBV7-9 and TRBJ1-4, with D uncertain. CDR1 and CDR2 from the germline V gene are SEHNR and FQNEAQ (reference sequence). V lost 3 bases and J lost 4, with 12 bases in between. This CDR3 spans 15 amino acids. As DNA, the CDR3 is TGTGCCAGCAGCTTGTCGGCGGCGATTAATGAAAAACTGTTTTTT. It encodes CASSLSAAINEKLFF.

This clone was found a few times. The chain employs TRBV5-1 and TRBJ2-5; 7 nucleotides agree with TRBD1. The CDR3 is 15 residues long. V shed 1 base and J 5 bases; nucleotides not matched to a gene: 8. Germline V CDR1 and CDR2: SGHRS, YFSETQ. The chain's CDR3 is CASSLTGERLETQYF. CDR3 DNA sequence: TGCGCCAGCAGCTTGACAGGGGAGAGGCTGGAGACCCAGTACTTC.

This clone was seen more than once but under ten times. This chain links TRBV14 with TRBJ1-2; 8 bases fit TRBD1. The CDR3 is 13 amino acids. V trimming: 4 bases; J trimming: 6 bases; junction bases outside the gene matches: 4. Germline V gives CDR1 SGHDN, CDR2 FVKESK. This CDR3 reads CASSLDRGHGYTF. The CDR3 nucleotides are TGTGCCAGCAGCCTAGACAGGGGACATGGCTACACCTTC.

The chain is built from TRBV6-5 and TRBJ1-5; perhaps TRBD1 as D (5 bases). The germline V and J ends were trimmed by 2 bases and 5 bases, with 16 bases remaining between them. The CDR3 covers 16 residues. Germline CDR1 reads MNHEY; CDR2 reads SVGAGI. The CDR3 is CASSYAPGEPYQPQHF. In nucleotides, the CDR3 is TGTGCCAGCAGTTACGCCCCGGGGGAGCCGTATCAGCCCCAGCATTTT.

This clone showed up just a few times. V and J are TRBV29-1 and TRBJ1-2; weak D call: TRBD1 (5 bases). Germline-derived CDR1 and CDR2 are SQVTM and ANQGSEA. The CDR3 runs to 15 residues. Trimming removed 4 bases at V and 0 bases at J, with 15 bases between. The CDR3 reads CSVGGGRAPNYGYTF. As DNA, the CDR3 is TGCAGCGTTGGGGGGGGGAGGGCCCCTAACTATGGCTACACCTTC.

This clone was seen only a few times. V usage is TRBV11-2 and J usage is TRBJ1-5; no firm D call. The CDR3 consists of 11 residues. In germline, CDR1 is SGHAT, CDR2 FQNNGV. The ends were cut back, 1 base at V and 9 bases at J, with 4 bases in the middle. The CDR3 region has the DNA TGTGCCAGCAGCTTAGGAGGGCCCCAGCATTTT. Residues: CASSLGGPQHF.

The chain carries TRBV7-8 and TRBJ1-2; 7 bases fit TRBD1. The CDR3 contains 15 residues. With V trimmed by 5 bases and J by 3 bases, 9 bases remained unmatched. Germline V gene sequence: CDR1 SGHVS, CDR2 FQNEAQ. CDR3 loop: CASSTHRGKDYGYTF. The CDR3 bases are TGTGCCAGCAGCACTCACAGGGGAAAGGACTATGGCTACACCTTC. Supplemented by reference TRBV7-8 and TRBJ1-2, the full variable domain reads GAGVSQSPRYKVAKRGQDVALRCDPISGHVSLFWYQQALGQGPEFLTYFQNEAQLDKSGLPSDRFFAERPEGSVSTLKIQRTQQEDSAVYLCASSTHRGKDYGYTFGSGTRLTVV.

The chain couples TRBV5-1 to TRBJ2-7; D perhaps matches TRBD1 (6 bases). Between the trimmed V and J ends, which lost 4 bases and 3 bases, there was a span of 14 bases. CDR3 length: 14 amino acids. CDR1 and CDR2 (germline): SGHRS, YFSETQ. CDR3 nucleotides: TGCGCCAGCAGCGTACAGGGTAGGGACTACGAGCAGTACTTC. Its protein product is CASSVQGRDYEQYF.